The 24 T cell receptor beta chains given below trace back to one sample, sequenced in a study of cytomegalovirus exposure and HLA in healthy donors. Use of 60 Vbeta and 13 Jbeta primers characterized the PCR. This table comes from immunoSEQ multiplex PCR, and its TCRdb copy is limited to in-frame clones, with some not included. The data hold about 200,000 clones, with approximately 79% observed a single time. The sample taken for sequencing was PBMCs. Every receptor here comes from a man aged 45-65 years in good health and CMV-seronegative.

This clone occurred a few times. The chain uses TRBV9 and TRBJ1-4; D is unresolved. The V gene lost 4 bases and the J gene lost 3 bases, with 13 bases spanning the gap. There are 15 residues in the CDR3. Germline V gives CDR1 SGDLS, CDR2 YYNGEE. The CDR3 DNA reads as TGTGCCAGCAGCCTCCAAGGAGGTCCTAATGAAAAACTGTTTTTT. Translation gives CASSLQGGPNEKLFF.

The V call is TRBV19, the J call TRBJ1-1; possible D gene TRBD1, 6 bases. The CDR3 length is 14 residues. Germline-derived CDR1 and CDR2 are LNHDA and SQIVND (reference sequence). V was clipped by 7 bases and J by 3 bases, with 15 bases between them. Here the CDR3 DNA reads TGTGCCAGTACCATAACAGGGTCTTACACTGAAGCTTTCTTT. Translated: CASTITGSYTEAFF.

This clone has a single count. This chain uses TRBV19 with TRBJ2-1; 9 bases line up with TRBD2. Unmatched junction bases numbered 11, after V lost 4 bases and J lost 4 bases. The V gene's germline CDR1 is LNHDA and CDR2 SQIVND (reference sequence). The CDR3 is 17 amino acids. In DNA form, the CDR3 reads TGTGCCAGTAGTACTCCTAGCGGGAAAGGACCGTACAATGAGCAGTTCTTC. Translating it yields CASSTPSGKGPYNEQFF.

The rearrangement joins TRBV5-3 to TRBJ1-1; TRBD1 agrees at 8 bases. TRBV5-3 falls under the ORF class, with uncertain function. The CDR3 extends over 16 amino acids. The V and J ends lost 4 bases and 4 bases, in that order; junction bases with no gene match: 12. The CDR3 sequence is CARSPNKSGTGTEAFF. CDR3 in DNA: TGTGCCAGAAGCCCTAACAAATCCGGGACAGGCACTGAAGCTTTCTTT.

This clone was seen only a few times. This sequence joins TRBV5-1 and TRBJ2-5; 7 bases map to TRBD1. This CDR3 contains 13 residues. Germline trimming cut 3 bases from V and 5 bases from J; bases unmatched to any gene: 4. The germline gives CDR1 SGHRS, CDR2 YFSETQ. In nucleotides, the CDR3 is TGCGCCAGCAGCTCACAGGGGTGGGAGACCCAGTACTTC. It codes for CASSSQGWETQYF.

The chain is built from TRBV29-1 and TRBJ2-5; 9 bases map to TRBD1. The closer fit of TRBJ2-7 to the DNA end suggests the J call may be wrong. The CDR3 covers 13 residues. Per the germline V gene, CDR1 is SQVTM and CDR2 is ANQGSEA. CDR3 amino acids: CSVDGTGKNEQYF. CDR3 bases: TGCAGCGTTGACGGGACAGGGAAAAACGAGCAGTACTTC.

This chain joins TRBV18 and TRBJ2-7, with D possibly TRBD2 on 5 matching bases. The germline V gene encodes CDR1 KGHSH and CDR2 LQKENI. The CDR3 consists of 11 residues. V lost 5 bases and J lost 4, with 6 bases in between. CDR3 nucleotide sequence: TGTGCCAGCTCAACTAGTTACGAGCAGTACTTC. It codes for CASSTSYEQYF. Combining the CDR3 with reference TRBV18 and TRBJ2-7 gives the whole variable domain NAGVMQNPRHLVRRRGQEARLRCSPMKGHSHVYWYRQLPEEGLKFMVYLQKENIIDESGMPKERFSAEFPKEGPSILRIQQVVRGDSAAYFCASSTSYEQYFGPGTRLTVT.

CDR3 nucleotides: TGCAGCGCATCTCCCGGGACTAGCGGGAGGGCCCCGAATGAGCAGTTCTTC. This encodes CSASPGTSGRAPNEQFF. The gene calls are TRBV29-1 and TRBJ2-1, with 16 bases lining up with TRBD2. This CDR3 has 17 amino acids. Germline V gene data show CDR1 as SQVTM and CDR2 as ANQGSEA. The V segment lost 7 bases and the J segment 7 bases; nucleotides outside the gene matches: 13.

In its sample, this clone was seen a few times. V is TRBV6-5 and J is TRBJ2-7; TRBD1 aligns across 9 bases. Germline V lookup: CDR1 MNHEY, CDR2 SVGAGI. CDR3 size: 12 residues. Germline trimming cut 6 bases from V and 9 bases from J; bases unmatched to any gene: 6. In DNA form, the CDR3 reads TGTGCCAGCAGCCCCGGACAGGGGCGGCAGTACTTC. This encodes CASSPGQGRQYF.

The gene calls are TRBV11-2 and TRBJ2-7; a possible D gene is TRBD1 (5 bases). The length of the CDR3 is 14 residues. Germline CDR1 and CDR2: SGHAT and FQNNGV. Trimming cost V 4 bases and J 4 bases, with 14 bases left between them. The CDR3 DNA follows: TGTGCCAGCAGCTCCCTAGACAGAATATACGAGCAGTACTTC. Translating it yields CASSSLDRIYEQYF.

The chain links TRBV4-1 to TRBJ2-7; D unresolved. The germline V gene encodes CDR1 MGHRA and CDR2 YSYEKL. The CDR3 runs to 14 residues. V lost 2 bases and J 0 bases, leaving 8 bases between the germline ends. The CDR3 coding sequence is TGCGCCAGCAGCCAACCGGTGAGCTCCTACGAGCAGTACTTC. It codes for CASSQPVSSYEQYF.

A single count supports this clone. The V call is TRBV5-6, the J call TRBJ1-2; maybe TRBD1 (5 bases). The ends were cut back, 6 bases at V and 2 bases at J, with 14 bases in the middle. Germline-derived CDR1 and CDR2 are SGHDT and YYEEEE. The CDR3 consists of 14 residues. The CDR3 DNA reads TGTGCCAGCACGGGGGGGATCTTAAACTATGGCTACACCTTC. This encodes CASTGGILNYGYTF.

The CDR3 coding sequence is TGTGCCAGCTCACCGTCTTCGACAGTGAACACTGAAGCTTTCTTT. This sequence encodes CASSPSSTVNTEAFF. The J gene is TRBJ1-1, the V gene TRBV18; tentative D call: TRBD1 (5 bases). CDR1 is KGHSH and CDR2 is LQKENI in the germline V gene. There are 15 residues in the CDR3. Trimming stripped 3 bases from V and 0 bases from J, with 11 bases between.

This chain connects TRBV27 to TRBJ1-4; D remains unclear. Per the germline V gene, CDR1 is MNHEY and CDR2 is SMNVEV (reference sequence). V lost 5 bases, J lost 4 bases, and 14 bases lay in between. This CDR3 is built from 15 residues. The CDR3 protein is CASSPAGGVNEKLFF. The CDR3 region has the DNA TGTGCCAGCAGTCCGGCCGGCGGGGTTAATGAAAAACTGTTTTTT. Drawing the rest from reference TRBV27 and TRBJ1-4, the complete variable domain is EAQVTQNPRYLITVTGKKLTVTCSQNMNHEYMSWYRQDPGLGLRQIYYSMNVEVTDKGDVPEGYKVSRKEKRNFPLILESPSPNQTSLYFCASSPAGGVNEKLFFGSGTQLSVL.

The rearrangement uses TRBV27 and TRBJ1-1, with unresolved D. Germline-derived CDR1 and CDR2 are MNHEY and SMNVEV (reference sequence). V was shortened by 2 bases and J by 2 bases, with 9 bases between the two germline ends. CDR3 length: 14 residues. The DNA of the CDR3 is TGTGCCAGCAGTTTACTCTCCACAAACACTGAAGCTTTCTTT. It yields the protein CASSLLSTNTEAFF.

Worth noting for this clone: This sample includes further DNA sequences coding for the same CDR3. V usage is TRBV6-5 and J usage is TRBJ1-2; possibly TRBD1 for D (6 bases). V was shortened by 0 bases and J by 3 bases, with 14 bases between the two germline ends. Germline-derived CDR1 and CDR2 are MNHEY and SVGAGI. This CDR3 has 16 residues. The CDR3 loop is CASSYSLWTEHYGYTF. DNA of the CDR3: TGTGCCAGCAGTTACTCTCTCTGGACAGAACACTATGGCTACACCTTC.

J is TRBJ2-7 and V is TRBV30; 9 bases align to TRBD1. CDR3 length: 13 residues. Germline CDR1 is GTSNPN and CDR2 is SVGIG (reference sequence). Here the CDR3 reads CAGGQGISYEQYF. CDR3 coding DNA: TGTGCTGGTGGACAGGGGATCTCCTACGAGCAGTACTTC. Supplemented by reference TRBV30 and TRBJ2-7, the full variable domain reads SQTIHQWPATLVQPVGSPLSLECTVEGTSNPNLYWYRQAAGRGLQLLFYSVGIGQISSEVPQNLSASRPQDRQFILSSKKLLLSDSGFYLCAGGQGISYEQYFGPGTRLTVT.

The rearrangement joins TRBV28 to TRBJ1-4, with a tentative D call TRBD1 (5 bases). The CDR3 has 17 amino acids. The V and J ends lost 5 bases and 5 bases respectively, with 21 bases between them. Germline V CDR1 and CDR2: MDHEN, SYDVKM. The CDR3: CASSPLAKQGWNEKLFF. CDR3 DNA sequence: TGTGCCAGCAGTCCCCTGGCTAAGCAGGGCTGGAATGAAAAACTGTTTTTT. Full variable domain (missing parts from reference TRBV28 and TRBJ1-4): DVKVTQSSRYLVKRTGEKVFLECVQDMDHENMFWYRQDPGLGLRLIYFSYDVKMKEKGDIPEGYSVSREKKERFSLILESASTNQTSMYLCASSPLAKQGWNEKLFFGSGTQLSVL.

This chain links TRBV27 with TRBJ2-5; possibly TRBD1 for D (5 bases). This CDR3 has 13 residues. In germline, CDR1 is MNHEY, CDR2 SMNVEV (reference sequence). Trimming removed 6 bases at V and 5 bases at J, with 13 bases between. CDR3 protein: CASRYQGSETQYF. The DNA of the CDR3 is TGTGCCAGCAGATATCAGGGTTCGGAGACCCAGTACTTC.

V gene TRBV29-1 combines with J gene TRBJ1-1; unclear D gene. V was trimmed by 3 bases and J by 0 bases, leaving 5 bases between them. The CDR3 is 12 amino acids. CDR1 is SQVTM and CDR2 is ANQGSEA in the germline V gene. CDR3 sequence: CSVDQMNTEAFF. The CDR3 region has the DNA TGCAGCGTTGACCAGATGAACACTGAAGCTTTCTTT.

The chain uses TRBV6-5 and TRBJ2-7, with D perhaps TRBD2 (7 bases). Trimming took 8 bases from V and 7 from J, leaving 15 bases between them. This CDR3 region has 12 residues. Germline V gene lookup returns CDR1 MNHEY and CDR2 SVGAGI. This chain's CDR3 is CASGRGAEEQYF. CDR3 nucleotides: TGTGCCAGCGGCCGGGGGGCGGAAGAGCAGTACTTC.

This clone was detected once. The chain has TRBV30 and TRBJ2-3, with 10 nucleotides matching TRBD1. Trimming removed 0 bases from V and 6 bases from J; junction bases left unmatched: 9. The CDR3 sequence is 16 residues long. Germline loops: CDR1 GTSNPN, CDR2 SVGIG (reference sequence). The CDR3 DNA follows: TGTGCCTGGAGTGTACAATTCCCGGGACAGGGGGATACGCAGTATTTT. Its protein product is CAWSVQFPGQGDTQYF.

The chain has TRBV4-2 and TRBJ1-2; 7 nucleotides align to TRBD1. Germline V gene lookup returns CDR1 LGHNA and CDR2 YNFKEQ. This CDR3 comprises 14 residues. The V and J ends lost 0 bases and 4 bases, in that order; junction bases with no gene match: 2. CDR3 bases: TGTGCCAGCAGCCAAGATCGGGACAGCTATGGCTACACCTTC. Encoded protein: CASSQDRDSYGYTF.

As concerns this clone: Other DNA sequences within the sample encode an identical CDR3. Here the CDR3 reads CAWGTGPNTEAFF. CDR3 nucleotides: TGTGCCTGGGGGACAGGGCCGAACACTGAAGCTTTCTTT. The chain uses TRBV30 and TRBJ1-1, with 9 positions matching TRBD1. The CDR3 has 13 amino acids. Germline CDR1 and CDR2: GTSNPN and SVGIG (reference sequence). The J segment lost 1 base and the V segment lost 5 bases, leaving 2 bases of the junction unmatched. Drawing the rest from reference TRBV30 and TRBJ1-1, the complete variable domain is SQTIHQWPATLVQPVGSPLSLECTVEGTSNPNLYWYRQAAGRGLQLLFYSVGIGQISSEVPQNLSASRPQDRQFILSSKKLLLSDSGFYLCAWGTGPNTEAFFGQGTRLTVV.